This T cell receptor (beta chain) comes out of a study of CD8 T cells in ankylosing spondylitis. Study-wide results and limits: A TCR beta motif of under ten highly homologous variants appeared characteristic of ankylosing spondylitis blood.

This clonotype was picked up many times. Its antigen is not known. This CDR3 has 14 residues. V gave up 10 bases and J gave up 7 bases, with 20 bases separating them. Germline V gene data show CDR1 as SGHAT and CDR2 as FQNNGV. Each CDR3 protein gets one entry after TCRdb re-called the 5' RACE reads with MiXCR. The sample includes some 200,000 distinct CDR3 sequences, approximately 7.3% of them seen just once. The TCR comes from a male donor with ankylosing spondylitis. J is TRBJ2-1 and V is TRBV11-2, with a possible D match to TRBD1 (7 bases). Sequencing was performed on blood, either unsorted or a sorted T cell fraction (not recorded which). In DNA, the CDR3 is TGTGCCAACTCCCCCCAGGGGGGTCCGAATGAGCAGTTCTTC. The encoded protein is CANSPQGGPNEQFF.